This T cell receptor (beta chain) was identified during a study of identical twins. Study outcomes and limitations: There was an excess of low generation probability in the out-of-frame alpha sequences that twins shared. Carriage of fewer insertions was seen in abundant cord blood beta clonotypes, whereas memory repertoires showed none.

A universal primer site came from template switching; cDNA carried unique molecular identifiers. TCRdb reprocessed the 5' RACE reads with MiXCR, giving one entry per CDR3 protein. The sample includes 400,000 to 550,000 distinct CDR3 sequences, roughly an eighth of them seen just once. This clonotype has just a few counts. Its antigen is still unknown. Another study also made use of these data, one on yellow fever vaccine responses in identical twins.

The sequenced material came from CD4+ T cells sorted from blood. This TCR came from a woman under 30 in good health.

CDR3 coding DNA: TGTGCCAGCAGTTTCCGACTAGCGGGGGGGAAAAACATTCAGTACTTC. Protein: CASSFRLAGGKNIQYF. The V and J genes are TRBV12-3 or TRBV12-4 and TRBJ2-4; 14 bases agree with TRBD2. The trim removed 3 bases at V and 4 bases at J, leaving 2 bases unmatched. CDR3 length: 16 residues.